Following are 2 T cell receptor beta chains from one sample sequenced in a study of OX40 agonist ivuxolimab in advanced cancers. Clones were read by immunoSEQ multiplex PCR, and TCRdb kept only the in-frame ones, dropping some. The sample lists about 67,000 clones; roughly four fifths were seen once. Source: CD4+ or CD8+ T cells sorted from blood, taken in a trial of the OX40 agonist ivuxolimab. Every receptor here comes from an adult with an advanced solid tumor such as melanoma, head and neck, liver or kidney cancer.

This clone appeared once. The V and J genes are TRBV6-5 and TRBJ2-5; D gene ambiguous. The CDR3 loop spans 14 amino acids. V shed 7 bases and J shed 5 bases, with 17 bases lying between them. The germline CDR1 and CDR2 sequences are MNHEY and SVGAGI. The CDR3 loop is CASISFEDEETQYF. In DNA, the CDR3 is TGTGCCAGCATTTCCTTTGAGGACGAGGAGACCCAGTACTTC.

The rearrangement uses TRBV5-6 and TRBJ2-1; 9 positions agree with TRBD2. This CDR3 has 16 residues. Germline-derived CDR1 and CDR2 are SGHDT and YYEEEE. J gave up 2 bases and V 0 bases, and 3 bases lay outside the gene matches. CDR3 nucleotide sequence: TGTGCCAGCAGCTTGGGGGCGGGAGGGGCCTACAATGAGCAGTTCTTC. Protein product: CASSLGAGGAYNEQFF. Based on the CDR3 plus reference TRBV5-6 and TRBJ2-1, the full variable domain is DAGVTQSPTHLIKTRGQQVTLRCSPKSGHDTVSWYQQALGQGPQFIFQYYEEEERQRGNFPDRFSGHQFPNYSSELNVNALLLGDSALYLCASSLGAGGAYNEQFFGPGTRLTVL.